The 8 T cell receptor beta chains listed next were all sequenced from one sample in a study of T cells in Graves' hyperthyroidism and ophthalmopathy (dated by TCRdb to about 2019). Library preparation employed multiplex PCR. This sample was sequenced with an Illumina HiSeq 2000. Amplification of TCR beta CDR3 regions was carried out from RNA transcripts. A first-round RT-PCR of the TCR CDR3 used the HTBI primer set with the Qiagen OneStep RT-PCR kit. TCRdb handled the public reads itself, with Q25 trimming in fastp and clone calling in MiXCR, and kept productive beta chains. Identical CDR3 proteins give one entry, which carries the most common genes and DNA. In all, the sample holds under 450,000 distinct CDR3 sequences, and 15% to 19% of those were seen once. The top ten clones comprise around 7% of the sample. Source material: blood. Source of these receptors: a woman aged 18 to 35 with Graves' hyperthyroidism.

Written as DNA, the CDR3 is TGTGCCAGCAGTTACGGCGGGGGGAATGTGGATGAGCAGTTCTTC. Encoded protein: CASSYGGGNVDEQFF. V usage is TRBV6-2 or TRBV6-3 and J usage is TRBJ2-1; TRBD2 aligns across 8 bases. V lost 2 bases and J lost 8; bases outside the gene matches: 8. Germline V CDR1 and CDR2: MNHEY, SVGEGT. The CDR3 is made up of 15 amino acids.

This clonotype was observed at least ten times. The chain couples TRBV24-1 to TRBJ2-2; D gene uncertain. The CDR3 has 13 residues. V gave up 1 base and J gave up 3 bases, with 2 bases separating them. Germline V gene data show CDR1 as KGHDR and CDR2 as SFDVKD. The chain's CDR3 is CATSDLHTGELFF. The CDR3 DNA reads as TGTGCCACCAGTGATTTACACACCGGGGAGCTGTTTTTT.

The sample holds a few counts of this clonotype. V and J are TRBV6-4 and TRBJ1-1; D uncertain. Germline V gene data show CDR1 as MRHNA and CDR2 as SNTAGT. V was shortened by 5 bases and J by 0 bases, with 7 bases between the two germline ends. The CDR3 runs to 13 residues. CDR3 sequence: CASSPQLNTEAFF. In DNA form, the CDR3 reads TGTGCCAGCAGTCCCCAATTGAACACTGAAGCTTTCTTT.

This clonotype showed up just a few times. As DNA, the CDR3 is TGTGCCAGCAGCTCCAGGGTTGGGGCTTTCGGCTACACCTTC. It encodes CASSSRVGAFGYTF. This chain joins TRBV7-9 and TRBJ1-2; D perhaps matches TRBD1 (5 bases). Germline-derived CDR1 and CDR2 are SEHNR and FQNEAQ (reference sequence). V was shortened by 4 bases and J by 8 bases, with 17 bases between the two germline ends. The CDR3 is 14 residues long.

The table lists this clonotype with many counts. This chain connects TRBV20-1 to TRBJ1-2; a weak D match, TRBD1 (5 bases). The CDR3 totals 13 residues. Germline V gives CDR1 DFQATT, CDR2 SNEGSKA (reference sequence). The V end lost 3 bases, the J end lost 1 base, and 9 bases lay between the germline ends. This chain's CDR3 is CSARAGHNYGYTF. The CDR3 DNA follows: TGCAGTGCTAGGGCAGGGCATAACTATGGCTACACCTTC.

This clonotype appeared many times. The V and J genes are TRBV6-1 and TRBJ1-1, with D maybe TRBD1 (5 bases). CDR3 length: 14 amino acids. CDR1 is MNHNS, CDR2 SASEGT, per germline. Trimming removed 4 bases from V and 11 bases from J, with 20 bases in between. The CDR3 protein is CASSATLGTASAFF. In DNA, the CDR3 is TGTGCCAGCAGTGCTACCCTCGGGACGGCGTCGGCTTTCTTT.

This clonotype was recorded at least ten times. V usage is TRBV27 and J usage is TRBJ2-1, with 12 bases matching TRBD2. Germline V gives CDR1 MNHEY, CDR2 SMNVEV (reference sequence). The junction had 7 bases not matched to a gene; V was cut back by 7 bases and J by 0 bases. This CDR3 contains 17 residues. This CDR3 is CASTGLAGLNSYNEQFF. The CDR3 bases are TGTGCCAGCACCGGACTAGCGGGGCTCAACTCCTACAATGAGCAGTTCTTC.

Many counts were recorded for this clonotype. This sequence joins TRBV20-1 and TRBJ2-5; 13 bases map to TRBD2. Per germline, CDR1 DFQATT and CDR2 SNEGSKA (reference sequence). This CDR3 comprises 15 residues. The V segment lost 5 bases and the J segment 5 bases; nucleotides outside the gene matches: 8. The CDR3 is CSAWTSGSHPETQYF. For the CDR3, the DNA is TGCAGTGCTTGGACTAGCGGGAGTCATCCGGAGACCCAGTACTTC.